The sequence of this T cell receptor (beta chain) was determined in a study of T cells in Graves' hyperthyroidism and ophthalmopathy. This clonotype showed up many times. The CDR3 regions of TCR beta were amplified from RNA transcripts. First-round RT-PCR of the TCR CDR3 relied on the HTBI primer set. A single record per CDR3 protein comes from TCRdb applying MiXCR to the multiplex PCR reads. This sample has 700,000 or so distinct CDR3 sequences, with approximately 16% found just once. The source is a man younger than 30 with Graves' hyperthyroidism. The sample consisted of blood.

In DNA, the CDR3 is TGTGCCAGCAGTTACTCGTGGACGGGAGAAGCTTTCTTT. Residues: CASSYSWTGEAFF. V and J are TRBV6-2 or TRBV6-3 and TRBJ1-1, with D uncertain. Between the trimmed V and J ends, which lost 0 bases and 8 bases, there was a span of 10 bases. Germline CDR1 is MNHEY and CDR2 is SVGEGT. The CDR3 has 13 residues.